A single sample gave rise to the 16 T cell receptor beta chains below, sequenced in a study of cytomegalovirus exposure and HLA in healthy donors. 60 Vbeta and 13 Jbeta primers were used in PCR. Generated by immunoSEQ multiplex PCR, the TCRdb table keeps only in-frame clones and is missing some. The sample comprises 170,000 or so clones, more than 70% of which are singletons, and 0.38% rests with the top ten. Material for sequencing was PBMCs. Source of these receptors: a boy aged 2-9 years in good health and CMV-seronegative.

This clone was detected only once. The CDR3 reads CASSLGWGAREDTEAFF. The DNA of the CDR3 is TGCGCCAGCAGCTTAGGGTGGGGGGCGCGGGAGGACACTGAAGCTTTCTTT. V usage is TRBV5-1 and J usage is TRBJ1-1, with a tentative D call TRBD1 (6 bases). Germline V CDR1 and CDR2: SGHRS, YFSETQ. The V end lost 2 bases, the J end lost 3 bases, and 20 bases lay between the germline ends. This CDR3 is 17 amino acids long.

The chain couples TRBV5-1 to TRBJ1-5; D ambiguous. Germline V gives CDR1 SGHRS, CDR2 YFSETQ. The germline V and J ends were trimmed by 1 base and 1 base, with 9 bases remaining between them. The CDR3 contains 15 residues. CDR3 nucleotide sequence: TGCGCCAGCAGCTTGTCGGAGCCCAGCAATCAGCCCCAGCATTTT. Residues: CASSLSEPSNQPQHF.

This clone has more than one count but fewer than ten. The chain carries TRBV6-4 and TRBJ1-3; 9 positions agree with TRBD1. There are 11 residues in the CDR3. Germline V lookup: CDR1 MRHNA, CDR2 SNTAGT. V trimming: 2 bases; J trimming: 13 bases; junction bases outside the gene matches: 0. CDR3 nucleotides: TGTGCCAGCAGTGACGGGACAGGGATATATTTT. Protein product: CASSDGTGIYF.

The chain uses TRBV9 and TRBJ1-5, with unresolved D. Germline values: CDR1 SGDLS, CDR2 YYNGEE. V was pared by 7 bases and J by 3 bases, with 11 bases between. This CDR3 spans 13 amino acids. CDR3 amino acids: CASGSQFNQPQHF. CDR3 bases: TGTGCCAGCGGTTCACAGTTCAATCAGCCCCAGCATTTT. Together with reference TRBV9 and TRBJ1-5, the CDR3 gives the full variable domain: DSGVTQTPKHLITATGQRVTLRCSPRSGDLSVYWYQQSLDQGLQFLIQYYNGEERAKGNILERFSAQQFPDLHSELNLSSLELGDSALYFCASGSQFNQPQHFGDGTRLSIL.

The chain couples TRBV28 to TRBJ2-7, with 8 nucleotides matching TRBD1. The CDR3 runs to 14 residues. In germline, CDR1 is MDHEN, CDR2 SYDVKM. V lost 2 bases to trimming and J lost 7 bases; unmatched junction nucleotides: 7. The CDR3 sequence: CASSLRQGAREQYF. The CDR3, as DNA: TGTGCCAGCAGTTTACGGCAGGGGGCGCGGGAGCAGTACTTC.

The chain carries TRBV28 and TRBJ2-3; 11 bases are a match to TRBD1. In germline, CDR1 is MDHEN, CDR2 SYDVKM. V shed 5 bases and J 1 base; nucleotides not matched to a gene: 8. CDR3 size: 17 residues. This chain's CDR3 is CASSLVKGQGGTDTQYF. CDR3 DNA sequence: TGTGCCAGCAGTCTCGTGAAGGGACAGGGGGGCACAGATACGCAGTATTTT.

The V and J genes are TRBV10-3 and TRBJ2-2; 9 bases line up with TRBD1. This CDR3 spans 15 amino acids. Germline V gene lookup returns CDR1 ENHRY and CDR2 SYGVKD. V lost 6 bases and J lost 2; bases outside the gene matches: 4. CDR3 coding DNA: TGTGCCATCAGCGGACAGGGGCAAAACACCGGGGAGCTGTTTTTT. Amino acids: CAISGQGQNTGELFF.

Comment on this clone: The same CDR3 arises from other DNA sequences in this sample as well. The V gene is TRBV27, the J gene TRBJ2-3; 8 nucleotides line up with TRBD1. V was clipped by 6 bases and J by 3 bases; unmatched bases: 2. Germline CDR1 is MNHEY and CDR2 is SMNVEV (reference sequence). The CDR3 extends over 13 amino acids. The CDR3 nucleotides are TGTGCCAGCAGAAGACAGGGGACAGATACGCAGTATTTT. Its translation is CASRRQGTDTQYF.

This CDR3 is CASSGTGGLGEKLFF. For the CDR3, the DNA is TGCGCCAGCAGCGGTACAGGGGGCCTGGGTGAAAAACTGTTTTTT. The chain employs TRBV5-1 and TRBJ1-4; 9 positions agree with TRBD1. V trimming: 4 bases; J trimming: 7 bases; junction bases outside the gene matches: 8. CDR3 length equals 15 residues. The germline CDR1 and CDR2 sequences are SGHRS and YFSETQ.

DNA of the CDR3: TGTGCCAGCAGCTTACCCTTGGTCTTTGGAGCGGCGGCTTTCTTT. Its protein is CASSLPLVFGAAAFF. This chain uses TRBV11-2 with TRBJ1-1, with D unclear. Trimming took 2 bases from V and 11 from J, leaving 21 bases between them. The germline V gene encodes CDR1 SGHAT and CDR2 FQNNGV. The CDR3 is 15 residues long.

The chain employs TRBV5-1 and TRBJ2-7, with D maybe TRBD2 (5 bases). V dropped 4 bases and J dropped 3 bases, with 8 bases sitting between them. CDR1 is SGHRS and CDR2 is YFSETQ in the germline V gene. The CDR3 loop spans 12 amino acids. This CDR3 reads CASSPDFYEQYF. CDR3 nucleotide sequence: TGCGCCAGCAGCCCGGACTTCTACGAGCAGTACTTC.

The chain links TRBV29-1 to TRBJ2-2; D may be TRBD2 (5 bases). Germline V gives CDR1 SQVTM, CDR2 ANQGSEA. V lost 6 bases, J lost 3 bases, and 11 bases lay in between. The CDR3 spans 13 residues. CDR3 sequence reads: CSVRDWDTGELFF. The CDR3 DNA follows: TGCAGCGTGAGGGATTGGGACACCGGGGAGCTGTTTTTT.

The chain employs TRBV15 and TRBJ2-1, with D maybe TRBD2 (5 bases). There are 14 residues in the CDR3. V was pared by 1 base and J by 9 bases, with 13 bases between. Germline CDR1 and CDR2: LNHNV and YYDKDF (reference sequence). In DNA form, the CDR3 reads TGTGCCACCAGCAGAGGGGATGAGGGCACTGAGCAGTTCTTC. Translation gives CATSRGDEGTEQFF.

This chain uses TRBV5-4 with TRBJ2-1; 9 nucleotides align to TRBD1. Germline CDR1 and CDR2: SGHNT and YYREEE (reference sequence). V lost 4 bases and J lost 7; bases outside the gene matches: 9. This CDR3 has 15 amino acids. The DNA of the CDR3 is TGTGCCAGCAGCCGACCTCCCGGGACAGGGAATGAGCAGTTCTTC. This encodes CASSRPPGTGNEQFF.

The chain is built from TRBV19 and TRBJ1-5; D uncertain. Trimming removed 5 bases at V and 8 bases at J, with 16 bases between. This CDR3 is 14 amino acids long. The V gene's germline CDR1 is LNHDA and CDR2 SQIVND (reference sequence). CDR3 nucleotides: TGTGCCAGTAGTCCCCGCCCCGGTGCTAAGCCCCAGCATTTT. Translated, it gives CASSPRPGAKPQHF.

V gene TRBV5-6 combines with J gene TRBJ2-7, with a tentative D call TRBD1 (6 bases). The V and J ends lost 4 bases and 0 bases respectively, with 14 bases between them. The CDR3 has 15 residues. Germline CDR1 and CDR2: SGHDT and YYEEEE. The CDR3 sequence: CASSPPGVHSYEQYF. In DNA form, the CDR3 reads TGTGCCAGCAGCCCCCCAGGGGTTCACTCCTACGAGCAGTACTTC.